A single sample is the source of the 15 T cell receptor beta chains below, sequenced in a study of T cell changes during pregnancy in multiple sclerosis. The method was immunoSEQ multiplex PCR; TCRdb's version includes in-frame clones alone and lacks a portion of them. The repertoire consists of tens of thousands of clones, with 93% occurring once and the leading ten covering approximately 3.8%. Sequences were derived from CD8+ T cells from peripheral blood mononuclear cells, sampled in the second trimester of pregnancy. These TCRs come from a female donor with multiple sclerosis, enrolled in a pregnancy study.

The chain joins TRBV19 to TRBJ2-7, with 8 bases matching TRBD2. Germline-derived CDR1 and CDR2 are LNHDA and SQIVND (reference sequence). V trimming: 4 bases; J trimming: 7 bases; junction bases outside the gene matches: 9. The CDR3 runs to 14 residues. CDR3 protein: CASSTPGTRSEQYF. The CDR3 coding sequence is TGTGCCAGTAGTACCCCCGGGACTAGAAGTGAGCAGTACTTC.

The genes are TRBV15 and TRBJ1-2; possibly TRBD1 for D (5 bases). V lost 2 bases to trimming and J lost 8 bases, with 12 bases between them. Per germline, CDR1 LNHNV and CDR2 YYDKDF (reference sequence). This CDR3 comprises 13 residues. The CDR3: CATSRTSGSGYTF. The CDR3 DNA follows: TGTGCCACCAGCAGAACTTCAGGGTCGGGCTACACCTTC.

The gene calls are TRBV27 and TRBJ1-5, with D maybe TRBD1 (6 bases). The CDR3 is 15 amino acids. Trimming pared 6 bases from V and 3 bases from J, leaving 15 bases between. Germline CDR1 MNHEY, CDR2 SMNVEV (reference sequence). CDR3 in amino acids: CASSDNGGLNQPQHF. The CDR3 DNA reads as TGTGCCAGCAGCGATAACGGGGGGCTCAATCAGCCCCAGCATTTT.

This chain links TRBV5-5 with TRBJ2-7; TRBD2 is a possible D gene (5 bases). This CDR3 is built from 14 residues. Trimming cost V 0 bases and J 2 bases, with 9 bases left between them. Germline V CDR1 and CDR2: SGHKS, YYEKEE (reference sequence). The CDR3: CASSLELVAYEQYF. CDR3 DNA sequence: TGTGCCAGCAGCTTGGAACTAGTGGCCTACGAGCAGTACTTC. The whole variable domain, remainder taken from reference TRBV5-5 and TRBJ2-7, is DAGVTQSPTHLIKTRGQQVTLRCSPISGHKSVSWYQQVLGQGPQFIFQYYEKEERGRGNFPDRFSARQFPNYSSELNVNALLLGDSALYLCASSLELVAYEQYFGPGTRLTVT.

The genes are TRBV14 and TRBJ1-5; no clear D. The CDR3 consists of 12 residues. Trimming left V 1 base short and J 5 bases short, with 3 bases between. Germline V gives CDR1 SGHDN, CDR2 FVKESK. Here the CDR3 DNA reads TGTGCCAGCAGCCAAGGAGATCAGCCCCAGCATTTT. The encoded protein is CASSQGDQPQHF.

The chain is built from TRBV29-1 and TRBJ2-1; D may be TRBD1 (6 bases). Germline loops: CDR1 SQVTM, CDR2 ANQGSEA. Trimming left V 6 bases short and J 5 bases short, with 17 bases between. The CDR3 spans 14 residues. CDR3 sequence: CSVRGKTGNNEQFF. Written as DNA, the CDR3 is TGCAGCGTGCGTGGAAAGACAGGCAACAATGAGCAGTTCTTC.

The chain uses TRBV14 and TRBJ1-4; 8 nucleotides agree with TRBD1. V shed 4 bases, J shed 8 bases, and the junction held 9 bases outside the gene matches. CDR3 size: 15 residues. Germline V gene lookup returns CDR1 SGHDN and CDR2 FVKESK. Here the CDR3 DNA reads TGTGCCAGCAGCCCGACGACAGGGGTTCGGGAAAAACTGTTTTTT. Amino acids: CASSPTTGVREKLFF.

The chain is built from TRBV7-9 and TRBJ2-5; 8 positions match TRBD1. The CDR3 contains 15 residues. V dropped 3 bases and J dropped 0; count of bases not matched to a gene: 3. Germline V CDR1 and CDR2: SEHNR, FQNEAQ (reference sequence). CDR3 DNA: TGTGCCAGCAGCTTTGGACAGGGAGACCAAGAGACCCAGTACTTC. It yields the protein CASSFGQGDQETQYF. Looking up the rest from reference TRBV7-9 and TRBJ2-5 gives the full variable domain: DTGVSQNPRHKITKRGQNVTFRCDPISEHNRLYWYRQTLGQGPEFLTYFQNEAQLEKSRLLSDRFSAERPKGSFSTLEIQRTEQGDSAMYLCASSFGQGDQETQYFGPGTRLLVL.

The J gene is TRBJ2-5, the V gene TRBV10-2; TRBD2 matches 7 bases. CDR3 length: 18 residues. Germline V gene lookup returns CDR1 WSHSY and CDR2 SAAADI. V dropped 0 bases and J dropped 0; count of bases not matched to a gene: 10. CDR3 residues: CASSESGGPIKYQETQYF. CDR3 in DNA: TGCGCCAGCAGTGAGTCGGGAGGGCCGATCAAGTACCAAGAGACCCAGTACTTC.

A single count supports this clone. The V and J genes are TRBV30 and TRBJ1-2; the D gene is possibly TRBD1 (5 bases). Germline V gene sequence: CDR1 GTSNPN, CDR2 SVGIG (reference sequence). V lost 4 bases and J lost 6, with 12 bases in between. There are 12 residues in the CDR3. CDR3 region: CAWTTGGDGYTF. The CDR3 nucleotides are TGTGCCTGGACCACAGGTGGCGATGGCTACACCTTC.

The chain has TRBV2 and TRBJ2-7; 7 positions agree with TRBD2. The germline CDR1 and CDR2 sequences are SNHLY and FYNNEI. The trim removed 1 base at V and 7 bases at J, leaving 10 bases unmatched. The CDR3 is made up of 15 amino acids. CDR3 sequence (DNA): TGTGCCAGCAGTGAAGATGGAGGCGGGAGTTGGGAGCAGTACTTC. It yields the protein CASSEDGGGSWEQYF.

This chain connects TRBV7-6 to TRBJ1-2, with 7 bases aligning to TRBD1. V was pared by 4 bases and J by 2 bases, with 4 bases of the junction left unmatched. Germline assignment: CDR1 SGHVS and CDR2 FNYEAQ. The CDR3 covers 14 residues. CDR3 DNA sequence: TGTGCCAGCAGCTCAGGGGGTCAAAACTATGGCTACACCTTC. It yields the protein CASSSGGQNYGYTF. Variable domain in full (rest from reference TRBV7-6 and TRBJ1-2): GAGVSQSPRYKVTKRGQDVALRCDPISGHVSLYWYRQALGQGPEFLTYFNYEAQQDKSGLPNDRFSAERPEGSISTLTIQRTEQRDSAMYRCASSSGGQNYGYTFGSGTRLTVV.

This chain joins TRBV7-6 and TRBJ2-7; D gene uncertain. Germline V gives CDR1 SGHVS, CDR2 FNYEAQ. V lost 4 bases and J 1 base, leaving 8 bases between the germline ends. The CDR3 covers 13 residues. CDR3: CASSYDTSYEQYF. For the CDR3, the DNA is TGTGCCAGCAGCTACGACACTTCCTACGAGCAGTACTTC.

This chain uses TRBV30 with TRBJ2-7; TRBD2 might be the D (5 bases). Per germline, CDR1 GTSNPN and CDR2 SVGIG (reference sequence). This CDR3 is 15 amino acids long. Trimming pared 0 bases from V and 2 bases from J, leaving 14 bases between. In nucleotides, the CDR3 is TGTGCCTGGAGTGTACGGGATAGGTGGACCTACGAGCAGTACTTC. The encoded protein is CAWSVRDRWTYEQYF.

This clone came up once. The chain joins TRBV13 to TRBJ2-5; a possible D gene is TRBD2 (6 bases). The CDR3 loop spans 14 amino acids. The ends were cut back, 6 bases at V and 5 bases at J, with 16 bases in the middle. Germline CDR1 is PRHDT and CDR2 is FYEKMQ (reference sequence). The DNA of the CDR3 is TGTGCCAGCAGTCCATCCCCGGGGGTTGAGACCCAGTACTTC. Protein: CASSPSPGVETQYF.